The clone carrying this TCR beta chain was observed at least ten times. This sample was taken from a study of neurological immune-mediated disorders. Deletions cut 3 bases from V and 3 bases from J, with 3 bases between. Looked up from germline, CDR1 is LGHDT and CDR2 is YNNKEL (reference sequence). The CDR3 totals 12 residues. Each CDR3 protein is one row after TCRdb ran MiXCR on the 5' RACE reads. Of 45,000 to 60,000 distinct CDR3 sequences in the sample, 3% to 4.5% were seen once. This TCR came from a young man with multiple sclerosis. This chain links TRBV3-1 with TRBJ1-5, with D unresolved. The sample was PBMCs. This CDR3 is CASSQYNQPQHF. The CDR3 nucleotides are TGTGCCAGCAGCCAGTACAATCAGCCCCAGCATTTT.